The entry below gives a single TCR beta chain sequence along with its context. Its antigen is unknown. It has no much larger one-base neighbor in the sample; base qualities were not kept. The data were taken from a study of T cells in Graves' hyperthyroidism and ophthalmopathy (dated by TCRdb to the late 2010s). For the wider study: Peripheral blood was collected at initial diagnosis, before any treatment. A discovery cohort of about a hundred patients, 43 with Graves' ophthalmopathy and fewer than 65 with stable Graves' hyperthyroidism, was used to find distinguishing TCR V-J signatures. Thyroid tissue and blood T-cell repertoires from more than five Graves' hyperthyroidism patients were also compared in the study. Prospective prediction of ophthalmopathy was tested in an independent validation cohort consisting of roughly 20 hyperthyroidism patients and 17 patients who later progressed to ophthalmopathy. The 90 to 100 discovery patients were randomly split 7:3 into training and test sets. According to the paper, TCR Vbeta CDR3 sequencing was carried out on roughly 130 peripheral blood samples, which came from fewer than 50 ophthalmopathy, about 75 hyperthyroidism and around 17 progressor patients. Once sampling was done, hyperthyroidism patients were given methimazole at a starting dose of 30 mg daily, whereas ophthalmopathy patients were given high-dose intravenous methylprednisolone. Overall study outcomes, separate from this receptor: In validation, the model predicted progression to ophthalmopathy with 55% to 71% sensitivity and 72% to 85% specificity, a median of about six months before onset. No statistical method was used to fix the sample size in advance, and group allocation was not hidden from the investigators. Blood samples also contained most of the expanded thyroid clonotypes (frequency above 0.001), which suggests that blood repertoires may reflect thyroid immune responses. A model built on a 13 V-J signature distinguished ophthalmopathy from stable hyperthyroidism, reaching over 85% sensitivity and approximately 81% specificity in cross-validation and 80%/75% in testing.

TCR beta CDR3 regions were amplified from RNA transcripts. The TCR CDR3 was subjected to a first round of RT-PCR using the HTBI primer set and the Qiagen OneStep RT-PCR kit. The libraries were constructed in a second round of multiplex PCR and then size-selected and purified. The libraries were sequenced on an Illumina HiSeq2000 using paired-end 100 bp reads. As for the original processing: SOAPnuke was used to process the raw data, throwing out any read that contained adapters or uncalled bases, had a mean Phred below 15, or lacked an exact constant-primer or identifier match. High-quality paired reads were merged using COPE v1.2.5, and each unique nucleotide sequence was defined as a clonotype. MiTCR v1.1 was used to align clonotypes to the IMGT TRBV, TRBD and TRBJ reference segments. The analysis included only V-J combinations with a frequency above 0.0001, which together covered 99% to 99.2% of the repertoires. A TCS score was defined as the ratio of F50 (clonal expansion) to E x V (chaos), with BLOSUM62-based TCRdist applied between CDR3 peptides within each V-J. Welch's t-statistics and random forest reduced fewer than 550 V-J features to under 15, which were used in a naive Bayes classifier (R e1071). TCRdb reprocessed the public reads (quality trimming at Q25 with fastp, clone calling with MiXCR) and kept in-frame beta chains. All rows with the same CDR3 protein become a single entry with the most common DNA and genes. These V and J calls rely on TCRdb rather than the paper's analysis. The sample table lists under 400,000 distinct CDR3 sequences, around a sixth of them with a count of one. Roughly 16% of the sample rests with the top ten.

In the ophthalmopathy patients, disease was moderately to severely active, with a Clinical Activity Score of 3 or more, a NOSPECS grade of 4 or more, and a duration of less than 3 months. Exclusion was applied to patients with uncontrolled infections, other autoimmune diseases, pregnancy or lactation. Clinical symptoms, serum thyroxine and TRAb, thyroid ultrasound, and orbital computed tomography formed the basis for the diagnoses. Ficoll-Paque density gradient centrifugation was used to isolate PBMCs from approximately 10 ml of fresh peripheral blood. Trizol reagent was used to extract total RNA, and RNA quality was then checked on an Agilent 2100 Bioanalyzer. V drops 3 bases and J drops 6 bases, leaving 14 bases in between. Measured from the cysteine to the phenylalanine, the CDR3 is 13 residues long. This entry keeps only the CDR3 DNA: 39 bases, framed from base 1. Based on the germline V gene (reference sequence), the CDR1 and CDR2 sequences are DFQATT and SNEGSKA.

Source material: blood. This TCR came from a woman aged 40 to 50 with Graves' ophthalmopathy. This receptor chain uses TRBV20-1 and TRBJ1-2; matching of 6 bases hints at TRBD1 as the D gene. In nucleotide form, the sequence is TGCAGTGCTAGTTCACATGGGGGGCATGGCTACACCTTC. Its protein product is CSASSHGGHGYTF.